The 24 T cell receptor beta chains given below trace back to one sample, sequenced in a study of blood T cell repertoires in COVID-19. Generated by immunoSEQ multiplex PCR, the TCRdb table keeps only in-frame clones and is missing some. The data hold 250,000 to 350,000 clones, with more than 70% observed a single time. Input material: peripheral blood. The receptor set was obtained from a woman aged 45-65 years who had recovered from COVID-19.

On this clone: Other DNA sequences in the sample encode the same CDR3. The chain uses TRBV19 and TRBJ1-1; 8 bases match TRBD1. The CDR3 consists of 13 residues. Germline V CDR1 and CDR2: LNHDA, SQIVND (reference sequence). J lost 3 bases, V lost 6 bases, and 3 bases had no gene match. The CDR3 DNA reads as TGTGCCAGTAGCACGGACAGGGACACTGAAGCTTTCTTT. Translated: CASSTDRDTEAFF.

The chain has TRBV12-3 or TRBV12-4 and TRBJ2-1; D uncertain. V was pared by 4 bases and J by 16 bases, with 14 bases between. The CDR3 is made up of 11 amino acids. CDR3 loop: CASSSPPVLFF. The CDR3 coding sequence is TGTGCCAGCAGTTCTCCACCGGTGTTATTCTTC.

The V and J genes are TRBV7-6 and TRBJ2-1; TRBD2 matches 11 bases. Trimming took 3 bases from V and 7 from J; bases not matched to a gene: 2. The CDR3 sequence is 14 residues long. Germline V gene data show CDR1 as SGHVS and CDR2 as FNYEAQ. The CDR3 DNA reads TGTGCCAGCAGCTTCCTAGCGGGGGGAAATGAGCAGTTCTTC. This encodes CASSFLAGGNEQFF.

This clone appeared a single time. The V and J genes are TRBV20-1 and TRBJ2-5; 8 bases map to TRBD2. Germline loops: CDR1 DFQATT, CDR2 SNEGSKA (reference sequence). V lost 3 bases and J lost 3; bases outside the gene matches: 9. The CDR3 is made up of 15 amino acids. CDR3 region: CSASTVAGGEETQYF. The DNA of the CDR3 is TGCAGTGCTAGTACAGTCGCGGGGGGTGAAGAGACCCAGTACTTC.

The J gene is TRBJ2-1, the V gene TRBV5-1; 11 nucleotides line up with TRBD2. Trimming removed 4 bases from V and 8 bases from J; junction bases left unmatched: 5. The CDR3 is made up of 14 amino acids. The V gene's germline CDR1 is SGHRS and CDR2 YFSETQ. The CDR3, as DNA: TGCGCCAGCAGCAAACTAGCGGGAGAGGATGAGCAGTTCTTC. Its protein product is CASSKLAGEDEQFF.

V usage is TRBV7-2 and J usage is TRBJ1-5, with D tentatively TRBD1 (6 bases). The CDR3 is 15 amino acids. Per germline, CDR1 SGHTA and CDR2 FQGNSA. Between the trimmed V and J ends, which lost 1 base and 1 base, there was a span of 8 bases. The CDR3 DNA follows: TGTGCCAGCAGCTTAGGGGGGCACAGCAATCAGCCCCAGCATTTT. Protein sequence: CASSLGGHSNQPQHF.

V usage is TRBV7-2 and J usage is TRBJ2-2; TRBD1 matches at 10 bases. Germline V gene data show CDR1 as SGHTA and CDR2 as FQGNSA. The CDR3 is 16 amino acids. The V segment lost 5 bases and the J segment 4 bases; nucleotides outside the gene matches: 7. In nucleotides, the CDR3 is TGTGCCAGCAGCCTCTGGACAGGGGGACGCACCGGGGAGCTGTTTTTT. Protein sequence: CASSLWTGGRTGELFF.

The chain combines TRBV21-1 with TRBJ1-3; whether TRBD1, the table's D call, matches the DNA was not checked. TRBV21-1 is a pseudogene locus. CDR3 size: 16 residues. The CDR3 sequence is CASSRYRTRSGNTIYF. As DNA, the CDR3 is TGTGCCAGCAGCAGATACAGGACGCGCTCTGGAAACACCATATATTTT.

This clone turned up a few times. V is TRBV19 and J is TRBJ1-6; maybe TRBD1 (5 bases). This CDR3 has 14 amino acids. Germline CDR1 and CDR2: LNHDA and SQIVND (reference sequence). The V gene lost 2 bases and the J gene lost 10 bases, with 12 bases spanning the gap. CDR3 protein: CASSITGRESPLHF. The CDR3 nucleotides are TGTGCCAGTAGTATAACGGGGCGGGAGTCACCCCTCCACTTT.

The CDR3 nucleotides read TGTGCCAGCAGTGACTCCTGGACAGCGTCTAGGAGGGGCTACACCTTC. Residues: CASSDSWTASRRGYTF. V gene TRBV6-4 combines with J gene TRBJ1-2; D possibly corresponds to TRBD1 (6 bases). Trimming stripped 0 bases from V and 8 bases from J, with 19 bases between. The germline V gene encodes CDR1 MRHNA and CDR2 SNTAGT. This CDR3 comprises 16 residues.

The CDR3 DNA follows: TGCGCCAGCAGCCAAGAGATGAGTAGCACCGGGGAGCTGTTTTTT. Its protein is CASSQEMSSTGELFF. The chain carries TRBV4-3 and TRBJ2-2; D uncertain. The CDR3 has 15 amino acids. Between the trimmed V and J ends, which lost 0 bases and 4 bases, there was a span of 9 bases. Germline V gene lookup returns CDR1 LGHNA and CDR2 YSLEER.

The CDR3 loop reads CASSQEWAGIYEQYF. The CDR3 nucleotides are TGCGCCAGCAGCCAAGAATGGGCAGGGATCTACGAGCAGTACTTC. V and J are TRBV4-3 and TRBJ2-7, with D possibly TRBD1 on 5 matching bases. V lost 0 bases to trimming and J lost 3 bases, with 12 bases between them. The germline V gene encodes CDR1 LGHNA and CDR2 YSLEER. The CDR3 runs 15 residues.

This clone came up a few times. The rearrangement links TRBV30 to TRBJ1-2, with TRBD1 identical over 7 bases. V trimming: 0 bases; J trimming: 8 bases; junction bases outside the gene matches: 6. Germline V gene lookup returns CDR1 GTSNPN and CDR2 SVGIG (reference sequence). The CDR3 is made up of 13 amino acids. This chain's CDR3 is CAWSVNQGEGYTF. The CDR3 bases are TGTGCCTGGAGTGTAAACCAGGGGGAAGGCTACACCTTC.

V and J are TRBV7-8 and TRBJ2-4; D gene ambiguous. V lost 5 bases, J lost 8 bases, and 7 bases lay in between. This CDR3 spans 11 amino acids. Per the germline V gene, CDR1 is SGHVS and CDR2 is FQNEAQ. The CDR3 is CASSRGDIQYF. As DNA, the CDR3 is TGTGCCAGCAGCCGAGGCGACATTCAGTACTTC.

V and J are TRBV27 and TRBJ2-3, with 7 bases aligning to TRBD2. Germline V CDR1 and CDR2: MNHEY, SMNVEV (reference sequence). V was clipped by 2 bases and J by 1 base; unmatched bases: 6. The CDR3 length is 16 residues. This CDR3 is CASSLPLGLGTDTQYF. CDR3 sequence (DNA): TGTGCCAGCAGTTTACCTCTCGGACTAGGCACAGATACGCAGTATTTT.

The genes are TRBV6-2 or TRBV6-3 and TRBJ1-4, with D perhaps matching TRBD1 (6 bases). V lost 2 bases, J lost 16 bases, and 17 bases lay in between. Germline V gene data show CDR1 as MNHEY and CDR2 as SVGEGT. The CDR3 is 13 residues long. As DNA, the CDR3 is TGTGCCAGCAGTTACGACAGGTCTAGTGCTACGTTTTTT. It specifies CASSYDRSSATFF.

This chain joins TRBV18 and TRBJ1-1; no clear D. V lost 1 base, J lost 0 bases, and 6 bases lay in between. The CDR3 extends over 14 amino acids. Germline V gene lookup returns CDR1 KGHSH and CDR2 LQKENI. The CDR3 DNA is TGTGCCAGCTCACCACTTATCTTGAACACTGAAGCTTTCTTT. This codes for CASSPLILNTEAFF.

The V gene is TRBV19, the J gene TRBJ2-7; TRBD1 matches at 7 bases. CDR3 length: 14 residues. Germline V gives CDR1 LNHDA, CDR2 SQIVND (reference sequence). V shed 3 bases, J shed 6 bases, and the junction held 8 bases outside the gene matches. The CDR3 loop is CASSMRGRQAEQYF. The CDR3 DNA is TGTGCCAGTAGTATGAGGGGGCGGCAAGCCGAGCAGTACTTC.

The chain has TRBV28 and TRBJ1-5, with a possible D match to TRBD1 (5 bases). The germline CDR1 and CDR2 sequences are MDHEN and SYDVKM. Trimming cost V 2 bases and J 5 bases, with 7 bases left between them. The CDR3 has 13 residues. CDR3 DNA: TGTGCCAGCAGTTTACCAGGGTATCAGCCCCAGCATTTT. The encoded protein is CASSLPGYQPQHF. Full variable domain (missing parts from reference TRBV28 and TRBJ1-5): DVKVTQSSRYLVKRTGEKVFLECVQDMDHENMFWYRQDPGLGLRLIYFSYDVKMKEKGDIPEGYSVSREKKERFSLILESASTNQTSMYLCASSLPGYQPQHFGDGTRLSIL.

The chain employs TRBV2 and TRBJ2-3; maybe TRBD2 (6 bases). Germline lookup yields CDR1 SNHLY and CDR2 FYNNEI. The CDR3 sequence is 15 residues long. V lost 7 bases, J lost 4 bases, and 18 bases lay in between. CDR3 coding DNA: TGTGCCAGCAAGAGAACAGGCGGAGGGCCAGATACGCAGTATTTT. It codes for CASKRTGGGPDTQYF. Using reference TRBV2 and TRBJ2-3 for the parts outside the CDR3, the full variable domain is EPEVTQTPSHQVTQMGQEVILRCVPISNHLYFYWYRQILGQKVEFLVSFYNNEISEKSEIFDDQFSVERPDGSNFTLKIRSTKLEDSAMYFCASKRTGGGPDTQYFGPGTRLTVL.

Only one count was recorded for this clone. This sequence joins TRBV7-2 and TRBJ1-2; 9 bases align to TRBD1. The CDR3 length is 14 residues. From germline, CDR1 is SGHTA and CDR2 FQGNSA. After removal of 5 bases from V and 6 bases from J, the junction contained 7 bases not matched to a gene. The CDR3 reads CASSIPGQGHGYTF. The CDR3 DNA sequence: TGTGCCAGCAGCATCCCGGGACAGGGTCATGGCTACACCTTC.

This CDR3 is CASSPSQGEETQYF. In nucleotides, the CDR3 is TGTGCCAGCTCACCGAGTCAGGGCGAAGAGACCCAGTACTTC. The rearrangement uses TRBV18 and TRBJ2-5; possibly TRBD1 for D (5 bases). Germline CDR1 and CDR2: KGHSH and LQKENI. Trimming stripped 3 bases from V and 3 bases from J, with 11 bases between. The CDR3 has 14 amino acids.

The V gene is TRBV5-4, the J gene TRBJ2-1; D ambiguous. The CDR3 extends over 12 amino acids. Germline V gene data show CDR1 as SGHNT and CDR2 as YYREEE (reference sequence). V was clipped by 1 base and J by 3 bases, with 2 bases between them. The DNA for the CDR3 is TGTGCCAGCAGCTTGCACTACAATGAGCAGTTCTTC. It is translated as CASSLHYNEQFF.

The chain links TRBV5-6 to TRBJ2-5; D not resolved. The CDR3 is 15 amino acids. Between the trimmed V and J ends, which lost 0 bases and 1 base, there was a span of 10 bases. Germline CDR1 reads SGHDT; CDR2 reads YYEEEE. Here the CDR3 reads CASSLGIVLQETQYF. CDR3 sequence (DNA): TGTGCCAGCAGCTTGGGAATAGTGCTCCAAGAGACCCAGTACTTC. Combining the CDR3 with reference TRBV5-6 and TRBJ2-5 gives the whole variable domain DAGVTQSPTHLIKTRGQQVTLRCSPKSGHDTVSWYQQALGQGPQFIFQYYEEEERQRGNFPDRFSGHQFPNYSSELNVNALLLGDSALYLCASSLGIVLQETQYFGPGTRLLVL.